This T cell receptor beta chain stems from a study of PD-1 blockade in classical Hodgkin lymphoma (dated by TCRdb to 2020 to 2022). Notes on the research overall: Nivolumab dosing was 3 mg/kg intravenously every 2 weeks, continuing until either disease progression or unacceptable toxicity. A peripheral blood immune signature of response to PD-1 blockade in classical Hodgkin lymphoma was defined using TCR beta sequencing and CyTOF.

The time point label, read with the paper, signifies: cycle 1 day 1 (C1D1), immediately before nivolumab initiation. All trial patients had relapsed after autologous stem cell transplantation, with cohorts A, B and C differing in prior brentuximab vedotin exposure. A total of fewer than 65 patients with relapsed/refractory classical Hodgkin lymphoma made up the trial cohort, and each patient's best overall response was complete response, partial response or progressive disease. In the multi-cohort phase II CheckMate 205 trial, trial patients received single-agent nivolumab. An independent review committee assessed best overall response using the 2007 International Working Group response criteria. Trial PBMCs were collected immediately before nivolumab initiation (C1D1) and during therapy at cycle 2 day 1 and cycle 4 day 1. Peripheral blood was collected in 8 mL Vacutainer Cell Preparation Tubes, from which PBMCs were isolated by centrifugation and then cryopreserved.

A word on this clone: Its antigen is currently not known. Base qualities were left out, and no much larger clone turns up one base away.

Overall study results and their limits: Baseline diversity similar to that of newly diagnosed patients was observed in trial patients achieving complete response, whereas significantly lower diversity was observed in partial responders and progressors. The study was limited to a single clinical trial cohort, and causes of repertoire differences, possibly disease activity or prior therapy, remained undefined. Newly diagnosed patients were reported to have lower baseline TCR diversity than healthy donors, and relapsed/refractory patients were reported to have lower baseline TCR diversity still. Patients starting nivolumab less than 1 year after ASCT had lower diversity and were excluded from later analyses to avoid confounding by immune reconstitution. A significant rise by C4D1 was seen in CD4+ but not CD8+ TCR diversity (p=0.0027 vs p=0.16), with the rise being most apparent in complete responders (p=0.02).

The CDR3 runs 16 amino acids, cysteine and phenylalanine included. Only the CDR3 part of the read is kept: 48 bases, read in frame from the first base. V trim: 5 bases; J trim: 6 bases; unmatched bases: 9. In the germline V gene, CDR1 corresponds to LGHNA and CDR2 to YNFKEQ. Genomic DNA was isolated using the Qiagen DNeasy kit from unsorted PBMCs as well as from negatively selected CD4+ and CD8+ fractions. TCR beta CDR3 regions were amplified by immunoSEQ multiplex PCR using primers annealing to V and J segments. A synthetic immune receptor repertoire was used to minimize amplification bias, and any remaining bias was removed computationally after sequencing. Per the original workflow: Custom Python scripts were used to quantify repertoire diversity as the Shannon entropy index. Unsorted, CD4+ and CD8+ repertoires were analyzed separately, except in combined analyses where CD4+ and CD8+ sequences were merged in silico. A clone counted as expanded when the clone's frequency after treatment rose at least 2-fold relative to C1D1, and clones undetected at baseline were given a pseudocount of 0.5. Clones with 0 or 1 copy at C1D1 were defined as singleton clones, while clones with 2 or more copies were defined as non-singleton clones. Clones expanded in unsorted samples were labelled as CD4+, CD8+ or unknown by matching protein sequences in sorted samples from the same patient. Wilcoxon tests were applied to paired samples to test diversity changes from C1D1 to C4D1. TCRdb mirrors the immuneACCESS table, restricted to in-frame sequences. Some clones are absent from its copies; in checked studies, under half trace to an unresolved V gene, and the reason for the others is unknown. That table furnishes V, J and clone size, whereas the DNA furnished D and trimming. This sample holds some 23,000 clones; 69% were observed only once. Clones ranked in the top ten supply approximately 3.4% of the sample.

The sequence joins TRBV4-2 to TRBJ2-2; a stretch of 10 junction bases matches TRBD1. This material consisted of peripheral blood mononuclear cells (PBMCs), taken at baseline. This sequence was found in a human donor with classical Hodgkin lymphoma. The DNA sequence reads TGTGCCAGCAGCGTAGGGACAGGGGATTTGGCCGGGGAGCTGTTTTTT. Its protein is CASSVGTGDLAGELFF.